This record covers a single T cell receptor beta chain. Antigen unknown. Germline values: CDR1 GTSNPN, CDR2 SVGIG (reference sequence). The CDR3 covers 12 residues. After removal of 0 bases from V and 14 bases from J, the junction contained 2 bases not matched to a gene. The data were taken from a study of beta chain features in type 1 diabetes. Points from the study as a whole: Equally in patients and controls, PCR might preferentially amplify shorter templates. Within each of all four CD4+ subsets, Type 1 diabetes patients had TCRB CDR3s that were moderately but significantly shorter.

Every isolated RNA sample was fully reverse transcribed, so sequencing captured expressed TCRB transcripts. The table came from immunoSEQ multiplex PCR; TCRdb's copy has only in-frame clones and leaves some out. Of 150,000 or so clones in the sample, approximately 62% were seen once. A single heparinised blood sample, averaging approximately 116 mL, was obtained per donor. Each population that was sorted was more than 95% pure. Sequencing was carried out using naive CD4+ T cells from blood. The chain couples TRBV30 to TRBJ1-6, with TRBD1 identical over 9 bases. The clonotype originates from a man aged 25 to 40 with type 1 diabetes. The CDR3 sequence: CAWSVQGASLHF. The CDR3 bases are TGTGCCTGGAGTGTACAGGGGGCCTCCCTCCACTTT.